The source of this T cell receptor (beta chain) is a study of shared clonotypes between healthy human individuals (dated by TCRdb to about 2020). In terms of the full investigation: The cohort comprised a couple of women and a few men aged 18 to 49 years. To increase sequencing depth and limit assay-specific biases, TCR repertoire library preparation and sequencing were carried out by different laboratories using diverse techniques. Blood TCR repertoires of a handful of healthy adults were deeply sequenced to estimate repertoire size and the extent of clonotype sharing between individuals. Leukapheresis yielded between about 0.85 and 10 billion PBMCs per donor.

Ends trimmed: V by 5 bases, J by 8 bases; bases unmatched to a gene: 7. Reading the germline V gene gives CDR1 SGHRS and CDR2 YFSETQ. Measured from the cysteine to the phenylalanine, the CDR3 is 13 residues long. The only DNA kept is the CDR3, 39 bases in frame from the first base. About this clone: This clone's antigen is unknown. No base quality values were provided; no much bigger clone lies one nucleotide off.

Using the deep immunoSEQ assay, multiplex PCR amplified TCR CDR3 regions from genomic DNA. For each cell subset, the extracted genomic DNA was distributed evenly across all wells of several immunoSEQ 96-well plates, and each plate served as one replicate. For unsorted PBMC, each replicate PCR was loaded with around 300 ng genomic DNA, equivalent to about 30,000 T cell genomes. Ten immunoSEQ deep assay plates were used to sequence the unsorted PBMC genomic DNA. Purified libraries were measured with a Qubit 3.0 fluorometer, size-checked on a Bioanalyzer 2100, and measured again with the KAPA Library Quantification kit. A separate single-read 150-cycle Illumina NextSeq 550 flow cell was used to sequence each immunoSEQ 96-well plate. The authors' analysis ran thus. The immunoSEQ output contained only junctional sequences without quality scores, so filtering could not match that applied to full-length reads. To assign V/J genes and CDR3, sequences were annotated using PyIR, a Python wrapper for IgBLAST v1.9, with IMGT germline references. Reads were filtered out if the reads had weak V/J assignments (E-value above 1e-6), no CDR3, stop codons, out-of-frame junctions, or ambiguous translated residues. V3J clonotypes were defined as sequences sharing the same inferred V gene, J gene, and CDR3 amino acid sequence. The percentage overlap between two repertoires was calculated by dividing the number of shared unique clonotypes by the size of the smaller repertoire. Repertoire richness was assessed with RTK rarefaction, the Chao1 estimator, and Recon v2.1 estimates of unobserved clonotypes. The immuneACCESS repertoire file appears here via TCRdb, limited to in-frame rearrangements. These files lack a portion of the clones; in checked studies, under half of the deficit traces to unresolved V genes, and the cause of the others is not known. For V, J and clone size, that table is used; D and trimming come from the DNA. For this sample the table gives fewer than 600,000 clones, of which around 78% were detected only once. The ten largest clones add up to around 13% of the sample.

On the study overall, not on this receptor specifically: Only blood was sampled, and tissue TCR repertoires likely differ from those in blood. Because the study included a small number of donors, the genetic and exposure-history diversity represented was limited. Pairwise subsampling led to the expectation that sequencing depth would affect the degree of clonotype sharing among donors.

Healthy HIV-negative adults with no recently reported acute infections or vaccinations were included as donors. Every donor was a Caucasian adult living in Nashville, Tennessee, USA. In the unsorted samples, some 100 million PBMCs were counted, and genomic DNA was extracted using the QIAamp DNA Blood Mini kit. After blood collection by leukapheresis, PBMCs were isolated using Ficoll-Histopaque density gradient centrifugation and then cryopreserved in the vapor phase of liquid nitrogen. The chain is made from TRBV5-1 and TRBJ2-1; the junction holds 7 bases that match TRBD1. Source material: PBMCs. This TCR was sampled from a woman aged 40 to 50 in good health. Some clones in this sample may be carry-over from other donors' samples. CDR3 reads: CASRRGGGDEQFF. The DNA is TGCGCCAGCAGGAGAGGGGGCGGAGATGAGCAGTTCTTC.